The 21 T cell receptor beta chains in this list originate from one sample, sequenced in a study of T-cell reconstitution after alpha-beta-depleted transplantation in children. A TCRbeta library incorporating unique molecular identifiers was prepared. Using its own MiXCR run on the PCR reads, TCRdb lists one record per CDR3 protein. The repertoire holds under 450,000 distinct CDR3 sequences, around 15% seen once, with about 32% in the top ten. The material sequenced was PBMCs, mostly from graft donor cells, taken 360 days after TCRalphabeta/CD19-depleted stem cell transplant. These receptors were collected from a boy in the first two years of life who had a stem cell transplant for Wiskott-Aldrich syndrome, so the T cells may come from the graft donor.

The rearrangement links TRBV6-2 or TRBV6-3 to TRBJ2-7; D is possibly TRBD1 (6 bases). The germline CDR1 and CDR2 sequences are MNHEY and SVGEGT. Trimming left V 0 bases short and J 2 bases short, with 11 bases between. The CDR3 runs 15 residues. In nucleotides, the CDR3 is TGTGCCAGCAGTTACTCGAGGGGGTCGGCCTACGAGCAGTACTTC. Its protein product is CASSYSRGSAYEQYF.

The V gene is TRBV30, the J gene TRBJ2-1; D is ambiguous. Deletions cut 0 bases from V and 8 bases from J, with 11 bases between. Germline-derived CDR1 and CDR2 are GTSNPN and SVGIG (reference sequence). The CDR3 consists of 13 residues. The DNA for the CDR3 is TGTGCCTGGAGTGTAGGCCGCCCTTATGAGCAGTTCTTC. Translation: CAWSVGRPYEQFF.

This clonotype has at least ten counts. The chain carries TRBV2 and TRBJ2-7; TRBD1 might be the D (6 bases). The CDR3 is made up of 13 amino acids. Germline values: CDR1 SNHLY, CDR2 FYNNEI. V was shortened by 5 bases and J by 1 base, with 9 bases between the two germline ends. Written as DNA, the CDR3 is TGTGCCAGCAGTACCGGGACATCCTACGAGCAGTACTTC. Translated: CASSTGTSYEQYF.

The J gene is TRBJ2-4, the V gene TRBV5-1; D may match TRBD1 or TRBD2 (5 bases each). The V and J ends lost 1 base and 8 bases respectively, with 13 bases between them. Germline V gene sequence: CDR1 SGHRS, CDR2 YFSETQ. This CDR3 comprises 14 residues. The CDR3 nucleotides read TGCGCCAGCAGCTTGATCGGGGCGGAGGACATTCAGTACTTC. Its translation: CASSLIGAEDIQYF.

This clonotype showed up just a few times. The genes are TRBV7-8 and TRBJ1-2; 7 bases are a match to TRBD1. Germline loops: CDR1 SGHVS, CDR2 FQNEAQ. Unmatched junction bases numbered 11, after V lost 3 bases and J lost 4 bases. The CDR3 totals 16 residues. The CDR3 DNA reads TGTGCCAGCAGCTTCCAGGGGGGTCTGGCGACCTATGGCTACACCTTC. Translated: CASSFQGGLATYGYTF.

The V and J genes are TRBV18 and TRBJ2-5; D gene ambiguous. This CDR3 region has 13 residues. CDR1 KGHSH and CDR2 LQKENI come from the germline V gene. V lost 1 base and J 7 bases, leaving 10 bases between the germline ends. The CDR3 loop reads CASSPLQVGTQYF. The CDR3 DNA sequence: TGTGCCAGCTCACCACTCCAGGTTGGGACCCAGTACTTC.

V usage is TRBV6-6 and J usage is TRBJ1-1; D unresolved. The CDR3 is 13 residues long. The germline V gene has CDR1 MNHNY and CDR2 SVGAGI (reference sequence). Trimming took off 8 bases at V and 4 bases at J, with 14 bases between the two ends. Written as DNA, the CDR3 is TGTGCCAGCTTTGACTCCTGGGGCACTGAAGCTTTCTTT. This encodes CASFDSWGTEAFF.

This clonotype was seen more than once but under ten times. The rearrangement uses TRBV4-1 and TRBJ2-1; D is ambiguous. V was clipped by 0 bases and J by 3 bases, with 12 bases between them. The CDR3 is 16 amino acids. The germline V gene encodes CDR1 MGHRA and CDR2 YSYEKL. The CDR3 region has the DNA TGCGCCAGCAGCCAAGATCTAGTGGTACGCTACAATGAGCAGTTCTTC. Its protein product is CASSQDLVVRYNEQFF.

This clonotype was picked up a small number of times. V and J are TRBV4-3 and TRBJ2-7; D remains ambiguous. This CDR3 contains 13 residues. Looked up from germline, CDR1 is LGHNA and CDR2 is YSLEER. Deletions cut 1 base from V and 4 bases from J, with 8 bases between. The CDR3 protein is CASSQVLEYEQYF. The CDR3 coding sequence is TGCGCCAGCAGCCAAGTCCTAGAGTACGAGCAGTACTTC.

The chain couples TRBV7-8 to TRBJ2-5, with 7 bases aligning to TRBD1. J gave up 3 bases and V 8 bases, and 12 bases lay outside the gene matches. There are 15 residues in the CDR3. Germline V gives CDR1 SGHVS, CDR2 FQNEAQ. CDR3 region: CASGPKNRGKETQYF. The CDR3, as DNA: TGTGCCAGCGGCCCGAAAAACAGGGGTAAAGAGACCCAGTACTTC.

The chain carries TRBV12-3 or TRBV12-4 and TRBJ1-5; D gene unclear. The V end was cut by 0 bases, the J end by 2 bases, with 11 bases between. The CDR3 sequence is 16 residues long. The CDR3 coding sequence is TGTGCCAGCAGTTTAGCCGCTAAAACGGGCAATCAGCCCCAGCATTTT. Its translation: CASSLAAKTGNQPQHF.

The gene calls are TRBV19 and TRBJ2-7; D may match TRBD1 or TRBD2 (5 bases each). V shed 1 base and J shed 3 bases, with 7 bases lying between them. The CDR3 sequence is 13 residues long. From germline, CDR1 is LNHDA and CDR2 SQIVND (reference sequence). The CDR3 sequence: CASSIGDGYEQYF. CDR3 DNA sequence: TGTGCCAGTAGTATAGGGGACGGCTACGAGCAGTACTTC.

This clonotype occurred a few times. This chain links TRBV5-1 with TRBJ2-3; D call uncertain. V was cut by 0 bases and J by 3 bases, with 17 bases left in between. The germline V gene has CDR1 SGHRS and CDR2 YFSETQ. This CDR3 has 17 amino acids. CDR3 DNA sequence: TGCGCCAGCAGCTTGGGCAGAGGAGTAAGGAGTACAGATACGCAGTATTTT. This gives the protein CASSLGRGVRSTDTQYF.

The CDR3 is CASSDRQGHNEQFF. In DNA form, the CDR3 reads TGCGCCAGCAGCGACCGACAGGGCCACAATGAGCAGTTCTTC. The rearrangement uses TRBV4-1 and TRBJ2-1; 7 positions match TRBD1. CDR3 length: 14 amino acids. From germline, CDR1 is MGHRA and CDR2 YSYEKL. With 5 bases clipped from V and 5 bases from J, the junction kept 6 bases outside the gene matches.

V usage is TRBV2 and J usage is TRBJ2-7; no definite D call. The CDR3 is 16 residues long. Looked up from germline, CDR1 is SNHLY and CDR2 is FYNNEI. With 5 bases removed from V and 5 bases from J, the gap between germline ends came to 22 bases. CDR3 coding DNA: TGTGCCAGCAGTAATACCGGGTCTCACTGGATCGACGAGCAGTACTTC. This gives the protein CASSNTGSHWIDEQYF.

The J gene is TRBJ2-7, the V gene TRBV6-1; D ambiguous. The germline V gene encodes CDR1 MNHNS and CDR2 SASEGT. V lost 10 bases, J lost 2 bases, and 15 bases lay in between. The CDR3 loop spans 13 amino acids. The CDR3 sequence is CATSGRLPYEQYF. DNA of the CDR3: TGTGCCACCTCCGGCAGATTACCCTACGAGCAGTACTTC.

V gene TRBV12-3 or TRBV12-4 combines with J gene TRBJ1-4; the D is unclear. V was trimmed by 5 bases and J by 11 bases, leaving 18 bases between them. The CDR3 loop spans 14 amino acids. The CDR3 region is CASSPSGPTVKLFF. CDR3 coding DNA: TGTGCCAGCAGTCCTTCCGGGCCTACCGTTAAACTGTTTTTT.

Only a few counts were recorded for this clonotype. This sequence joins TRBV18 and TRBJ2-7; a weak D match, TRBD2 (5 bases). This CDR3 spans 13 amino acids. Germline CDR1 and CDR2: KGHSH and LQKENI. V was pared by 4 bases and J by 5 bases, with 12 bases between. For the CDR3, the DNA is TGTGCCAGCTCACAGTCCTTGGAGGACGAGCAGTACTTC. It codes for CASSQSLEDEQYF.

The V gene is TRBV12-3 or TRBV12-4, the J gene TRBJ2-1; 8 nucleotides line up with TRBD2. This CDR3 contains 14 residues. V shed 5 bases, J shed 8 bases, and the junction held 8 bases outside the gene matches. The CDR3 DNA is TGTGCCAGCAGTGAAAGCGGGAGCATACATGAGCAGTTCTTC. This sequence encodes CASSESGSIHEQFF.

V is TRBV7-2 and J is TRBJ2-6; D remains unclear. The CDR3 covers 15 residues. Deletions cut 6 bases from V and 0 bases from J, with 9 bases between. The germline gives CDR1 SGHTA, CDR2 FQGNSA. In DNA form, the CDR3 reads TGTGCCAGCAGATCTAAGGCCTCTGGGGCCAACGTCCTGACTTTC. Its protein is CASRSKASGANVLTF.

This clonotype was seen only a few times. This chain joins TRBV29-1 and TRBJ2-7, with 8 bases fitting TRBD1. The germline V gene has CDR1 SQVTM and CDR2 ANQGSEA. The V segment lost 6 bases and the J segment 3 bases; nucleotides outside the gene matches: 7. The CDR3 runs 13 residues. CDR3 sequence (DNA): TGCAGCGTGGATACAGGGGGGTTCTACGAGCAGTACTTC. Protein: CSVDTGGFYEQYF.